Below, 12 T cell receptor beta chains from the same sample are listed, as sequenced in a study of human T cells and chemical hapten exposure. Time point of the sample: pre-sensitization, week 0. The treatment is: therapeutic diphenylcyclopropenone sensitization with weekly scalp DPC. MiXCR was run by TCRdb on the RACE reads, yielding one entry per CDR3 protein. The sample has more than 55,000 distinct CDR3 sequences, about 11% seen once. Sequenced material: whole blood, taken in connection with sensitization to the hapten diphenylcyclopropenone (DPC). These receptors were taken from a woman aged 40-49 years with alopecia areata. Some clones in this sample may be carry-over from other donors' samples.

This clonotype is labeled as medium-sized. This chain connects TRBV11-2 to TRBJ2-1; 8 nucleotides match TRBD1. The CDR3 is made up of 16 amino acids. J gave up 8 bases and V 5 bases, and 14 bases lay outside the gene matches. Germline CDR1 reads SGHAT; CDR2 reads FQNNGV. The CDR3 loop is CASSLLTPGQGDEQFF. The CDR3 region has the DNA TGTGCCAGCAGCCTTCTTACCCCAGGACAGGGCGATGAGCAGTTCTTC.

This clonotype has only a few counts. V usage is TRBV28 and J usage is TRBJ2-2; D might be TRBD1 (6 bases). The CDR3 is 15 amino acids. The V gene's germline CDR1 is MDHEN and CDR2 SYDVKM. V was clipped by 5 bases and J by 6 bases, with 16 bases between them. The CDR3 loop reads CASSTSTGVAGELFF. The CDR3 nucleotides read TGTGCCAGCAGTACCTCGACAGGAGTTGCCGGGGAGCTGTTTTTT.

The V and J genes are TRBV20-1 and TRBJ2-1, with TRBD2 matching over 8 bases. CDR1 and CDR2 from the germline V gene are DFQATT and SNEGSKA (reference sequence). With 5 bases clipped from V and 0 bases from J, the junction kept 6 bases outside the gene matches. The CDR3 extends over 15 amino acids. CDR3 DNA sequence: TGCAGTGCTGGCGGGAGGATGAGCTCCTACAATGAGCAGTTCTTC. This gives the protein CSAGGRMSSYNEQFF.

This clonotype was seen ten or more times. CDR3 sequence (DNA): TGTGCCAGCAGCTTGGCCCCCACAGGCCCCACCGGGGAGCTGTTTTTT. Amino acids: CASSLAPTGPTGELFF. This chain uses TRBV5-5 with TRBJ2-2; weak D call: TRBD1 (5 bases). Germline lookup yields CDR1 SGHKS and CDR2 YYEKEE (reference sequence). The V gene lost 0 bases and the J gene lost 4 bases, with 13 bases spanning the gap. The CDR3 spans 16 residues.

The sample holds a few counts of this clonotype. This rearrangement joins TRBV3-1 to TRBJ1-1; TRBD1 matches 9 bases. V lost 5 bases and J lost 11; bases outside the gene matches: 9. The CDR3 is made up of 13 amino acids. Germline V lookup: CDR1 LGHDT, CDR2 YNNKEL (reference sequence). The CDR3 sequence: CASSLTGGAGAFF. CDR3 nucleotides: TGTGCCAGCAGCTTAACAGGGGGCGCCGGGGCTTTCTTT.

The V gene is TRBV27, the J gene TRBJ1-4; tentatively, D is TRBD1 (6 bases). Germline CDR1 MNHEY, CDR2 SMNVEV (reference sequence). This CDR3 region has 14 residues. The V end was cut by 3 bases, the J end by 8 bases, with 13 bases between. The CDR3 bases are TGTGCCAGCAGTTTTAATGGGGGGCGAGAAAAACTGTTTTTT. Protein sequence: CASSFNGGREKLFF.

This clonotype occurred many times. The chain is built from TRBV7-3 and TRBJ2-6; D unresolved. There are 13 residues in the CDR3. Looked up from germline, CDR1 is SGHTA and CDR2 is FQGTGA. The V end lost 1 base, the J end lost 7 bases, and 5 bases lay between the germline ends. CDR3 in amino acids: CASSLNRANVLTF. For the CDR3, the DNA is TGTGCCAGCAGCTTAAATCGTGCCAACGTCCTGACTTTC.

The rearrangement joins TRBV9 to TRBJ2-5; the D gene is possibly TRBD2 (6 bases). V shed 4 bases and J shed 5 bases, with 12 bases lying between them. This CDR3 spans 13 amino acids. The germline V gene has CDR1 SGDLS and CDR2 YYNGEE. The CDR3 bases are TGTGCCAGCAGCCCACCACGGGGGGAGACCCAGTACTTC. It translates to CASSPPRGETQYF.

The chain uses TRBV7-2 and TRBJ1-1, with D possibly being TRBD1 (6 bases). Germline V lookup: CDR1 SGHTA, CDR2 FQGNSA. Trimming removed 2 bases from V and 4 bases from J, with 14 bases in between. The CDR3 contains 15 residues. CDR3 loop: CASSLHRVGGTEAFF. DNA of the CDR3: TGTGCCAGCAGCTTACACAGGGTCGGGGGCACTGAAGCTTTCTTT.

J is TRBJ1-4 and V is TRBV7-2, with TRBD1 as a possible D gene (6 bases). The ends were cut back, 2 bases at V and 2 bases at J, with 9 bases in the middle. The germline V gene has CDR1 SGHTA and CDR2 FQGNSA. CDR3 length equals 15 residues. The CDR3: CASSLLGGTNEKLFF. The CDR3 DNA reads TGTGCCAGCAGCTTACTGGGGGGCACTAATGAAAAACTGTTTTTT. Supplemented by reference TRBV7-2 and TRBJ1-4, the full variable domain reads GAGVSQSPSNKVTEKGKDVELRCDPISGHTALYWYRQSLGQGLEFLIYFQGNSAPDKSGLPSDRFSAERTGGSVSTLTIQRTQQEDSAVYLCASSLLGGTNEKLFFGSGTQLSVL.

This clonotype was counted ten times or more. The rearrangement uses TRBV27 and TRBJ2-6; no clear D. CDR1 and CDR2 (germline): MNHEY, SMNVEV (reference sequence). Between the trimmed V and J ends, which lost 5 bases and 2 bases, there was a span of 7 bases. The CDR3 is 14 amino acids. In nucleotides, the CDR3 is TGTGCCAGCAGTCTCCGGGCTGGGGCCAACGTCCTGACTTTC. Its protein product is CASSLRAGANVLTF.

The rearrangement uses TRBV12-3 or TRBV12-4 and TRBJ1-2; no clear D gene. Trimming took off 0 bases at V and 3 bases at J, with 8 bases between the two ends. The CDR3 totals 14 residues. The CDR3 loop reads CASSLARSDYGYTF. The DNA of the CDR3 is TGTGCCAGCAGTTTAGCGCGGTCAGACTATGGCTACACCTTC.